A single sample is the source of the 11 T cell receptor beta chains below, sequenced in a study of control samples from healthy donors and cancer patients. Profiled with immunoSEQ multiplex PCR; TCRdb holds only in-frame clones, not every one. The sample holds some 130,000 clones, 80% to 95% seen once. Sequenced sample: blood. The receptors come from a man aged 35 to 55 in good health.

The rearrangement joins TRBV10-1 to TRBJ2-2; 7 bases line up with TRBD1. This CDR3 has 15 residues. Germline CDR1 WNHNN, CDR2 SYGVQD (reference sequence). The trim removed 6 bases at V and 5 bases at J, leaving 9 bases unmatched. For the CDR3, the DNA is TGCGCCAGCAGCAACCGGGACAGTCTTACCGGGGAGCTGTTTTTT. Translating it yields CASSNRDSLTGELFF.

CDR3 nucleotide sequence: TGCGCCAGCAGCCCCTCAGGCGGGACTAACTACAATGAGCAGTTCTTC. Translation gives CASSPSGGTNYNEQFF. The V call is TRBV5-1, the J call TRBJ2-1; 7 nucleotides align to TRBD2. With V trimmed by 4 bases and J by 3 bases, 10 bases remained unmatched. The CDR3 is made up of 16 amino acids. CDR1 and CDR2 from the germline V gene are SGHRS and YFSETQ.

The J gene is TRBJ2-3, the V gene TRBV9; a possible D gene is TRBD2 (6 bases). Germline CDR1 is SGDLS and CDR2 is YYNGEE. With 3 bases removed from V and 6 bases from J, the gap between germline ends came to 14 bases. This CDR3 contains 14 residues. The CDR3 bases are TGTGCCAGCAGCGCCTTGGGGGGTGGGGATACGCAGTATTTT. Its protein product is CASSALGGGDTQYF.

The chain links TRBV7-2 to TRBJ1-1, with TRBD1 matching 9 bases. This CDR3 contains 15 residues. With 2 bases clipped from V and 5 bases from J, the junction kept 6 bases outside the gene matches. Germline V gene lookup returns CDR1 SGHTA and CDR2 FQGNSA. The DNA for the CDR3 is TGTGCCAGCAGCTTACGGACAGGGGTTTCGACTGAAGCTTTCTTT. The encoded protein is CASSLRTGVSTEAFF.

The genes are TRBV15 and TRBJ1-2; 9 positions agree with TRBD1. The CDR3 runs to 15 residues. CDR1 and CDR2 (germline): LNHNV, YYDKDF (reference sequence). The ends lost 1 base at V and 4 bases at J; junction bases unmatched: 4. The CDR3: CATSRATGGSYGYTF. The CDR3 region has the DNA TGTGCCACCAGCAGAGCTACAGGGGGCAGCTATGGCTACACCTTC.

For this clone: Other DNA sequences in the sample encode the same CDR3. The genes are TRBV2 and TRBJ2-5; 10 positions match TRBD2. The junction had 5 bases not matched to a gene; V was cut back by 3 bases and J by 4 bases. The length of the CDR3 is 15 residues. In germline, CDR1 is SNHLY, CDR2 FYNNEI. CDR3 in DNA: TGTGCCAGCAGTGATGGGCTAGCGGGGGCAGAGACCCAGTACTTC. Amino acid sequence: CASSDGLAGAETQYF. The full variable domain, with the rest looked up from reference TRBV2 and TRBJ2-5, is EPEVTQTPSHQVTQMGQEVILRCVPISNHLYFYWYRQILGQKVEFLVSFYNNEISEKSEIFDDQFSVERPDGSNFTLKIRSTKLEDSAMYFCASSDGLAGAETQYFGPGTRLLVL.

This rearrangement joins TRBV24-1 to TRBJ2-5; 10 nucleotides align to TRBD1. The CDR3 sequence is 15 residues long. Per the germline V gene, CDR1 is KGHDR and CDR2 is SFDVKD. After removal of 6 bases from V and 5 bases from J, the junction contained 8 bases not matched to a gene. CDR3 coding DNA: TGTGCCACCAGTACCGGGACAGGGGCAGGGGAGACCCAGTACTTC. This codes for CATSTGTGAGETQYF.

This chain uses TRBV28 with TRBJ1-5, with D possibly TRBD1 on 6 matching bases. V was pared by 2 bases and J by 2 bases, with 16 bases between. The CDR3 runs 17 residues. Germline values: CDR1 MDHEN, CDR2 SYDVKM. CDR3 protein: CASSLRRGRGGNQPQHF. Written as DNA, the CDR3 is TGTGCCAGCAGTTTACGTCGGGGGCGCGGTGGCAATCAGCCCCAGCATTTT.

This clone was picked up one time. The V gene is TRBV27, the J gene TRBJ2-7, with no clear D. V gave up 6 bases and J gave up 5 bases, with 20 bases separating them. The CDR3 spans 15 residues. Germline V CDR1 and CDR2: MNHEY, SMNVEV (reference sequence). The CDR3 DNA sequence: TGTGCCAGCAGACCTGTTGAGAAAGGGATCCACGAGCAGTACTTC. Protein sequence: CASRPVEKGIHEQYF.

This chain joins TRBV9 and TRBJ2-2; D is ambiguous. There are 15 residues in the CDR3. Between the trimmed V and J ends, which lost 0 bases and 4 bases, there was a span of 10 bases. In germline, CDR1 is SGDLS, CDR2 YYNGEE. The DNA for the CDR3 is TGTGCCAGCAGCGTAGCTTCGGTGGCCACCGGGGAGCTGTTTTTT. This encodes CASSVASVATGELFF.

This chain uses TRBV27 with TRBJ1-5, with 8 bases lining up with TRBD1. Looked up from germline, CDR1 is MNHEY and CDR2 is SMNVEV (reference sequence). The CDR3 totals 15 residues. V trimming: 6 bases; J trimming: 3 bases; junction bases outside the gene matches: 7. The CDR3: CASSGQGRINQPQHF. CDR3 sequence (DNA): TGTGCCAGCAGCGGACAGGGTCGGATCAATCAGCCCCAGCATTTT.